This TCR beta chain was documented in a study of T cells after yellow fever vaccination. Study in general: Low-cell-number fractions were prepared with SMART-Seq v4 Ultra Low Input. Study observations and caveats: Booster samples showed a return of most primary-vaccination clones (under 98% CD4, about 85% CD8). CD4 and CD8 compartments shared a small share of clonotypes, likely from convergent recombination.

J gave up 5 bases and V 1 base, and 4 bases lay outside the gene matches. Germline CDR1 and CDR2: LGHNA and YNFKEQ. There are 15 residues in the CDR3. UMIs and a universal primer site were added when TCR cDNA was made by 5'RACE template switching. Via MiXCR, TCRdb re-called the 5' RACE reads, giving one row per CDR3 protein. The sample yields about 94,000 distinct CDR3 sequences, almost 9% seen once. This clonotype was detected only a few times. The origin of this receptor is a man aged 18-30 years who received the YFV17D yellow fever vaccine. The J gene is TRBJ2-5, the V gene TRBV4-2; 10 bases align to TRBD1. The sequencing used CD8+ T cells not binding an NS4B(214-222) dextramer, sorted from PBMCs, collected roughly 15 days after the first yellow fever vaccination. The CDR3 loop is CASSQGQGAVETQYF. The CDR3 DNA sequence: TGTGCCAGCAGCCAAGGACAGGGGGCTGTGGAGACCCAGTACTTC.